This T cell receptor beta chain comes out of a study of blood T cell repertoires in COVID-19 (dated by TCRdb to 2019 to 2021). Background for the entire study: Samples covering the acute and convalescent phases of COVID-19 were provided by collaborators in the United States, Italy and Spain. The prospective study material was composed of cDNA or gDNA derived from T cells, B-cell-depleted T cells, or PBMCs. The dataset comprised deeply sampled blood TCRbeta repertoires from subjects exposed to, actively infected with, or recovered from COVID-19. The repertoires were made available in a free public database intended to serve as a resource for research on the immune response to SARS-CoV-2. Samples were obtained from the ongoing ImmuneRACE study (first 160 participants) and from roughly 1,300 subjects provided by 6 global collaborators. A de-identified subject ID, COVID-19 status, age in years and sex were almost always included in the sample metadata. Where HLA class I and class II types were available, the types were taken from metadata supplied by the sample provider, not from assay-based typing.

Study-level results and caveats: The quantity of clinical and demographic metadata differed by source and by participant and was supplied without curation.

CDR1 and CDR2, per the germline V gene (reference sequence), are SEHNR and FQNEAQ. V is reduced by 4 bases and J by 6 bases, leaving a spacing of 9 bases between them. The CDR3 measures 12 amino acids from cysteine to phenylalanine. Only the CDR3 part of the read is kept: 36 bases, read in frame from the first base. Each collaborating institution followed its own protocols to collect whole blood in K2EDTA tubes. For TCRbeta analysis, collaborators shipped samples as frozen whole blood, isolated PBMCs, or DNA extracted from either of those sample types. Concerning this clone itself: Its binding antigen is unknown. The record has no base qualities; no much larger clone is one base away.

TCRbeta CDR3 regions were amplified from genomic DNA by means of the immunoSEQ Assay, a bias-controlled multiplex PCR. Concerning the study's data processing: Within the assay, amplification of reference gene primers was used to estimate how many nucleated cells each sample contained. To quantify the absolute abundance of each unique TCRbeta CDR3 rearrangement, sequence reads were collapsed and filtered. For each sample, productive Simpson clonality was calculated as the square root of Simpson's diversity index over productive rearrangements. The table was pulled from immuneACCESS by TCRdb, which kept in-frame rearrangements only. Such tables lose some clones; where checked, under half of the loss comes from unresolved V genes, and the rest has no known cause. Clonal size and the V and J genes are those of that table, whereas D and trimming came from the DNA. The sample table shows 150,000 to 200,000 clones, and roughly 85% are seen once. Clones ranked in the top ten supply 7% to 10% of the sample.

The specimen sequenced was peripheral blood. This receptor was obtained from a man between 50 and 59 years old with active or convalescent COVID-19. This chain joins TRBV7-9 to TRBJ1-1; the D gene remains uncertain. The DNA is TGTGCCAGCAGCTCGGCCCGGGCTGAAGCTTTCTTT. This yields the protein CASSSARAEAFF.